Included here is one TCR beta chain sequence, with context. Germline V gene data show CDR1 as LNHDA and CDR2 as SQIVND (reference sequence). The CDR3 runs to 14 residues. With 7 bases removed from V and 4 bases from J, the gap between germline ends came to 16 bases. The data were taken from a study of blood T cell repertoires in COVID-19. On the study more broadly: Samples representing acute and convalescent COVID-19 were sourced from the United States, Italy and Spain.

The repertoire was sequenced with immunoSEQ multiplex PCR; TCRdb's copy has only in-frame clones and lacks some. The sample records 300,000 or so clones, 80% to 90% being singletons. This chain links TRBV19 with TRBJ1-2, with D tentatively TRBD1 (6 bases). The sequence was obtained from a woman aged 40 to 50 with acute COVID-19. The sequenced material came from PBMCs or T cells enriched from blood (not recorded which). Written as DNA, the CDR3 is TGTGCCAGTACTTATAGACAGGACCTCTATGGCTACACCTTC. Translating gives CASTYRQDLYGYTF.